Detailed here is one TCR beta chain. The source of the sample is a study of blood T cell repertoires in COVID-19. Looking at the study overall: The origin of the acute and convalescent COVID-19 samples was the United States, Italy and Spain.

Germline values: CDR1 LGHNA, CDR2 YNFKEQ. The V segment lost 1 base and the J segment 7 bases; nucleotides outside the gene matches: 7. This CDR3 is built from 16 residues. Clones were sequenced by immunoSEQ multiplex PCR, and TCRdb holds only the in-frame ones, with some missing. The repertoire includes just under 50,000 clones, approximately 82% of them detected once, and 6% to 9% sits in the top ten. The specimen was peripheral blood. The rearrangement joins TRBV4-2 to TRBJ2-1; TRBD2 aligns across 10 bases. This TCR came from a human donor in a cohort sampled during active COVID-19. CDR3 loop: CASSQVPAGGPNEQFF. The CDR3 DNA is TGTGCCAGCAGCCAAGTGCCAGCGGGAGGGCCGAATGAGCAGTTCTTC.